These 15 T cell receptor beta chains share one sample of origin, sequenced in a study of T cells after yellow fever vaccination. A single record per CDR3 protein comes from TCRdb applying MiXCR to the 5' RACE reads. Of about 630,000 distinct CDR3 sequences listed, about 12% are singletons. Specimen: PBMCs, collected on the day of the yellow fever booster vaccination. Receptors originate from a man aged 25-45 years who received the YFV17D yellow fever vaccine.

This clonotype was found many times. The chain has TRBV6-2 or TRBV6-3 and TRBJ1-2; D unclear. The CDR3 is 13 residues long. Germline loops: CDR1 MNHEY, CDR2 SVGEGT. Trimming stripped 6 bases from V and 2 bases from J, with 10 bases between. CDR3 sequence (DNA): TGTGCCAGCAGCCGGACGGGGAACTATGGCTACACCTTC. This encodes CASSRTGNYGYTF.

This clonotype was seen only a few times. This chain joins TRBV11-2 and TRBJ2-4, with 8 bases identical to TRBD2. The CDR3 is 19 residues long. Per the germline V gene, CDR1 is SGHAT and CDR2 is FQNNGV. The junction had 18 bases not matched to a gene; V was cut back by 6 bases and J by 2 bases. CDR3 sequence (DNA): TGTGCCAGCAGTCCCCGGCGGGGCGTGCGGGAGGTGTCCAAAAACATTCAGTACTTC. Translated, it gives CASSPRRGVREVSKNIQYF. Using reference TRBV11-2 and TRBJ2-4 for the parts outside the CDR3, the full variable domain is EAGVAQSPRYKIIEKRQSVAFWCNPISGHATLYWYQQILGQGPKLLIQFQNNGVVDDSQLPKDRFSAERLKGVDSTLKIQPAKLEDSAVYLCASSPRRGVREVSKNIQYFGAGTRLSVL.

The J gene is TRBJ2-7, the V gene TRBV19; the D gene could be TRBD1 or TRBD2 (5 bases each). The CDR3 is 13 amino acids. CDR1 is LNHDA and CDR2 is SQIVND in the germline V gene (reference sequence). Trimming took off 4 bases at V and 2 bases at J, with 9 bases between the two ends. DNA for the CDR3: TGTGCCAGTAGTAAAGGGGACGCCTACGAGCAGTACTTC. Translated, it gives CASSKGDAYEQYF.

CDR3 region: CSARTQPLGADTQYF. The CDR3 nucleotides read TGCAGTGCTAGAACTCAGCCTCTCGGAGCAGATACGCAGTATTTT. J is TRBJ2-3 and V is TRBV20-1; D uncertain. The germline V gene encodes CDR1 DFQATT and CDR2 SNEGSKA (reference sequence). CDR3 length equals 15 residues. V dropped 2 bases and J dropped 4 bases, with 16 bases sitting between them.

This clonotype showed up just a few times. The CDR3 DNA is TGTGCCAGCAGGAATACCCAAACCTCTTTTCGGGCGTTGACCGGGGAGCTGTTTTTT. This encodes CASRNTQTSFRALTGELFF. The chain recombines TRBV6-1 with TRBJ2-2; unclear D gene. V was cut by 6 bases and J by 5 bases, with 28 bases left in between. This CDR3 is built from 19 residues. Germline CDR1 and CDR2: MNHNS and SASEGT.

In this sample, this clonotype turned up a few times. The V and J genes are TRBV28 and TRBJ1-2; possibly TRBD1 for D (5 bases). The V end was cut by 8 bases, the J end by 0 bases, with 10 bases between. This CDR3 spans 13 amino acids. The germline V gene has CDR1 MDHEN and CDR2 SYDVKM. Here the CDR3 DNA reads TGTGCCAGCGCTGACAGCACTAACTATGGCTACACCTTC. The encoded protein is CASADSTNYGYTF.

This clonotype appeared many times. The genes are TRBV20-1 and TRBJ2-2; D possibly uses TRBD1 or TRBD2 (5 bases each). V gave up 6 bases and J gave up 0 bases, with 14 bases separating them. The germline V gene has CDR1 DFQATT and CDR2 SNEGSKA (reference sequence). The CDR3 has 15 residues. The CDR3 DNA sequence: TGCAGTGCCAGCCCGGGGACGTCGAACACCGGGGAGCTGTTTTTT. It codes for CSASPGTSNTGELFF.

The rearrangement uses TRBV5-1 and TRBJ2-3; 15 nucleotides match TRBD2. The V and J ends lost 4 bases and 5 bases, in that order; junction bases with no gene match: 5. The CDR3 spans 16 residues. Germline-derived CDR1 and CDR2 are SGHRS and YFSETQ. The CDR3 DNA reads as TGCGCCAGCAGCAAGGGACTAGCGGGAGGAATAGATACGCAGTATTTT. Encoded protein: CASSKGLAGGIDTQYF.

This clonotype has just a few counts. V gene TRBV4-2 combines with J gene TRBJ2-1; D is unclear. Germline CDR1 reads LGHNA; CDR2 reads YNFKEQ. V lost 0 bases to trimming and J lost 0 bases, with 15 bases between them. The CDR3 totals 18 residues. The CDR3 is CASSQEKFGPSSYNEQFF. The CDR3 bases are TGTGCCAGCAGCCAAGAGAAGTTCGGGCCGAGCTCCTACAATGAGCAGTTCTTC.

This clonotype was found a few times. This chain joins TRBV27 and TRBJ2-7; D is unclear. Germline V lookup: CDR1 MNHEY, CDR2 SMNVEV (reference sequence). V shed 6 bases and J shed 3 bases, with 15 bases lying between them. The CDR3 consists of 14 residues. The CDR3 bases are TGTGCCAGCAGCCGCTCCGGGCCTGTCTACGAGCAGTACTTC. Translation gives CASSRSGPVYEQYF.

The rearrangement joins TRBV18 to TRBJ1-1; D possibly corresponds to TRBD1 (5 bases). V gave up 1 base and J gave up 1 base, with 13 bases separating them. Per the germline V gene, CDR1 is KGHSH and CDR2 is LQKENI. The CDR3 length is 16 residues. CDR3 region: CASSPLTPGTNTEAFF. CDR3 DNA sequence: TGTGCCAGCTCACCACTCACGCCGGGGACGAACACTGAAGCTTTCTTT.

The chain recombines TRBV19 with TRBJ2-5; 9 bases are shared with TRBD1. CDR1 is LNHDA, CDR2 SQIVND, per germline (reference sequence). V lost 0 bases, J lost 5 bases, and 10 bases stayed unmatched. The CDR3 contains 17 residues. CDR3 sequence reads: CASSIDRTGTGTETQYF. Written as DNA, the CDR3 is TGTGCCAGTAGTATAGATCGAACCGGGACAGGGACGGAGACCCAGTACTTC.

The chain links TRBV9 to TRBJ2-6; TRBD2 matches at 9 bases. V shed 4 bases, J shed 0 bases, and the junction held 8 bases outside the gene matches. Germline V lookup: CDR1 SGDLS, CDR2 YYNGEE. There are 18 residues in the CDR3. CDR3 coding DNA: TGTGCCAGCAGCACCCCTCGCGGGAGGGCCTCTGGGGCCAACGTCCTGACTTTC. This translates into CASSTPRGRASGANVLTF.

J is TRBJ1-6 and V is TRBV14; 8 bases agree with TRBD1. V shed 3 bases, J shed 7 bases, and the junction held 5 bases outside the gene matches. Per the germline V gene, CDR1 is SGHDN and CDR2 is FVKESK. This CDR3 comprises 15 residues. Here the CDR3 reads CASSHLGQGNSPLHF. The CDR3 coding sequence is TGTGCCAGCAGCCACCTCGGACAGGGCAATTCACCCCTCCACTTT. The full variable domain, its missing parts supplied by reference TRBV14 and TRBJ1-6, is EAGVTQFPSHSVIEKGQTVTLRCDPISGHDNLYWYRRVMGKEIKFLLHFVKESKQDESGMPNNRFLAERTGGTYSTLKVQPAELEDSGVYFCASSHLGQGNSPLHFGNGTRLTVT.

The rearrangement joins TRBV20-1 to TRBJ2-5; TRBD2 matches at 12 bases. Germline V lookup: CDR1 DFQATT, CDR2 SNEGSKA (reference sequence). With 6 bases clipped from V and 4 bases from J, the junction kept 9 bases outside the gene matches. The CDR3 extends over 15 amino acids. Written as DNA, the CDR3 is TGCAGTGCCCAGGCACTAGCGGGAGGTGGAGAGACCCAGTACTTC. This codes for CSAQALAGGGETQYF.